This T cell receptor beta chain was sequenced in a study of type 1 regulatory T cells. About the research overall: This in vitro CD4 product, T-allo10, is enriched for Tr1 cells and alloantigen-specific.

A remark on this clonotype: The target antigen is unknown.

TCRdb used MiXCR to reprocess the reads, holding one entry per CDR3 protein. This sample carries 25,000 or so distinct CDR3 sequences, around 47% of them seen once, and the ten largest clones take roughly 5.2%. The V end lost 0 bases, the J end lost 2 bases, and 10 bases lay between the germline ends. CDR3 size: 15 residues. From germline, CDR1 is LNHNV and CDR2 YYDKDF (reference sequence). The V call is TRBV15, the J call TRBJ1-2; D not resolved. Sequencing was done on a sample of cultured T cells, either the whole culture or a sorted T cell fraction (not recorded which). This sequence was found in a human donor in good health. Here the CDR3 DNA reads TGTGCCACCAGCAGAGATGGACCGCGGAACTATGGCTACACCTTC. Its protein is CATSRDGPRNYGYTF.